One sample yielded the 15 T cell receptor beta chains listed below, sequenced in a study of graft-versus-host responses after intestinal transplantation. Sequencing was performed with immunoSEQ multiplex PCR; in TCRdb, only in-frame clones are kept and a portion is missing. The sample consists of about 85,000 clones, approximately 90% of them appearing once. No antigens are known for them. The sample in question was unstimulated CD8+ T cells sorted from spleen or lymph node cells, obtained before transplant. The receptor source for this set is a human donor who was the organ donor for an intestinal transplant.

This chain connects TRBV5-1 to TRBJ2-1; 13 bases agree with TRBD2. Trimming at V came to 3 bases and at J to 3 bases, leaving 3 bases not matched to a gene. Germline V gene lookup returns CDR1 SGHRS and CDR2 YFSETQ. This CDR3 spans 16 amino acids. The CDR3 region is CASSSWTSGSYNEQFF. CDR3 sequence (DNA): TGCGCCAGCAGCTCTTGGACTAGCGGGAGCTACAATGAGCAGTTCTTC.

The chain couples TRBV7-2 to TRBJ1-5; 8 positions agree with TRBD1. Trimming cost V 1 base and J 5 bases; bases outside gene matches: 1. The CDR3 covers 14 residues. In germline, CDR1 is SGHTA, CDR2 FQGNSA. The CDR3 is CASSLGQGYQPQHF. CDR3 nucleotide sequence: TGTGCCAGCAGCTTAGGACAGGGGTATCAGCCCCAGCATTTT.

In DNA, the CDR3 is TGCGCCAGCAGCCTGACTAGCGGGGGCTACGAGCAGTACTTC. It yields the protein CASSLTSGGYEQYF. The rearrangement links TRBV4-1 to TRBJ2-7, with TRBD2 identical over 12 bases. This CDR3 is 14 amino acids long. V shed 4 bases, J shed 3 bases, and the junction held 1 base outside the gene matches. Germline V gene data show CDR1 as MGHRA and CDR2 as YSYEKL.

The rearrangement links TRBV11-2 to TRBJ1-2; TRBD1 might be the D (5 bases). Looked up from germline, CDR1 is SGHAT and CDR2 is FQNNGV. Trimming stripped 1 base from V and 3 bases from J, with 9 bases between. CDR3 length: 14 amino acids. The DNA for the CDR3 is TGTGCCAGCAGCTTAGGGGGGTCCCACTATGGCTACACCTTC. It yields the protein CASSLGGSHYGYTF.

This chain uses TRBV19 with TRBJ1-1; D unresolved. This CDR3 has 13 residues. V lost 5 bases and J 6 bases, leaving 13 bases between the germline ends. CDR1 is LNHDA and CDR2 is SQIVND in the germline V gene (reference sequence). The CDR3 nucleotides read TGTGCCAGTAGTTCTGAACTCGGGGCTGAAGCTTTCTTT. Encoded protein: CASSSELGAEAFF.

This chain uses TRBV11-2 with TRBJ2-1; D is uncertain. CDR1 is SGHAT and CDR2 is FQNNGV in the germline V gene. V lost 4 bases to trimming and J lost 8 bases, with 6 bases between them. The CDR3 totals 11 residues. CDR3 DNA: TGTGCCAGCAGCTCTCCAGATGAGCAGTTCTTC. Its translation is CASSSPDEQFF.

The chain uses TRBV15 and TRBJ1-5; TRBD1 aligns across 8 bases. The junction had 7 bases not matched to a gene; V was cut back by 10 bases and J by 2 bases. From germline, CDR1 is LNHNV and CDR2 YYDKDF (reference sequence). The CDR3 runs 14 residues. For the CDR3, the DNA is TGTGCCATACAGGACAGGGTTGGCAATCAGCCCCAGCATTTT. Its protein product is CAIQDRVGNQPQHF.

This clone was counted between two and nine times. The V gene is TRBV5-1, the J gene TRBJ2-7, with TRBD2 identical over 8 bases. CDR3 size: 14 residues. The V segment lost 4 bases and the J segment 2 bases; nucleotides outside the gene matches: 5. Germline V gene data show CDR1 as SGHRS and CDR2 as YFSETQ. CDR3 amino acids: CASSISGGTYEQYF. CDR3 coding DNA: TGCGCCAGCAGCATAAGCGGGGGAACCTACGAGCAGTACTTC.

DNA of the CDR3: TGTGCCAGCAGTGAATGGACAGCGAATAATTCACCCCTCCACTTT. This codes for CASSEWTANNSPLHF. The V gene is TRBV6-1, the J gene TRBJ1-6; a possible D gene is TRBD1 (6 bases). Trimming removed 2 bases at V and 5 bases at J, with 10 bases between. The V gene's germline CDR1 is MNHNS and CDR2 SASEGT. This CDR3 has 15 residues.

This chain connects TRBV19 to TRBJ2-5; D might be TRBD1 (5 bases). The CDR3 length is 14 residues. V gave up 3 bases and J gave up 2 bases, with 10 bases separating them. Germline V gene sequence: CDR1 LNHDA, CDR2 SQIVND (reference sequence). The CDR3 DNA reads as TGTGCCAGTAGTATTCAGGGTTCACAAGAGACCCAGTACTTC. The encoded protein is CASSIQGSQETQYF.

The rearrangement uses TRBV11-2 and TRBJ2-1; tentatively, D is TRBD1 (6 bases). CDR1 is SGHAT, CDR2 FQNNGV, per germline. The ends were cut back, 5 bases at V and 4 bases at J, with 15 bases in the middle. The CDR3 totals 15 residues. CDR3 DNA sequence: TGTGCCAGCAGCCCTACGTGGGGGCATTACAATGAGCAGTTCTTC. This gives the protein CASSPTWGHYNEQFF. The complete variable domain, with remaining parts taken from reference TRBV11-2 and TRBJ2-1, reads EAGVAQSPRYKIIEKRQSVAFWCNPISGHATLYWYQQILGQGPKLLIQFQNNGVVDDSQLPKDRFSAERLKGVDSTLKIQPAKLEDSAVYLCASSPTWGHYNEQFFGPGTRLTVL.

The chain combines TRBV6-1 with TRBJ1-2; TRBD1 is a possible D gene (5 bases). Per the germline V gene, CDR1 is MNHNS and CDR2 is SASEGT. The CDR3 totals 13 residues. Trimming stripped 6 bases from V and 6 bases from J, with 14 bases between. CDR3 coding DNA: TGTGCCAGCAGCCCTCCCGGGGCAGATGGCTACACCTTC. It translates to CASSPPGADGYTF.

The chain carries TRBV6-5 and TRBJ2-1, with D uncertain. V lost 8 bases, J lost 5 bases, and 19 bases lay in between. CDR3 length: 15 amino acids. The germline V gene encodes CDR1 MNHEY and CDR2 SVGAGI. CDR3 in amino acids: CASAKLEAANNEQFF. The DNA of the CDR3 is TGTGCCAGCGCAAAACTCGAGGCTGCAAACAATGAGCAGTTCTTC.

In this sample, this clone turned up once. This rearrangement joins TRBV18 to TRBJ1-3, with D uncertain. Trimming removed 0 bases at V and 0 bases at J, with 6 bases between. CDR3 length: 15 amino acids. CDR1 is KGHSH and CDR2 is LQKENI in the germline V gene. CDR3 loop: CASSPPQDSGNTIYF. CDR3 coding DNA: TGTGCCAGCTCACCACCGCAGGACTCTGGAAACACCATATATTTT.

V gene TRBV10-2 combines with J gene TRBJ1-2; TRBD1 matches at 7 bases. CDR1 and CDR2 (germline): WSHSY, SAAADI. This CDR3 comprises 14 residues. Trimming cost V 0 bases and J 8 bases; bases outside gene matches: 6. The CDR3 region is CASSESTGAFGYTF. Written as DNA, the CDR3 is TGCGCCAGCAGTGAGTCAACAGGGGCTTTCGGCTACACCTTC.